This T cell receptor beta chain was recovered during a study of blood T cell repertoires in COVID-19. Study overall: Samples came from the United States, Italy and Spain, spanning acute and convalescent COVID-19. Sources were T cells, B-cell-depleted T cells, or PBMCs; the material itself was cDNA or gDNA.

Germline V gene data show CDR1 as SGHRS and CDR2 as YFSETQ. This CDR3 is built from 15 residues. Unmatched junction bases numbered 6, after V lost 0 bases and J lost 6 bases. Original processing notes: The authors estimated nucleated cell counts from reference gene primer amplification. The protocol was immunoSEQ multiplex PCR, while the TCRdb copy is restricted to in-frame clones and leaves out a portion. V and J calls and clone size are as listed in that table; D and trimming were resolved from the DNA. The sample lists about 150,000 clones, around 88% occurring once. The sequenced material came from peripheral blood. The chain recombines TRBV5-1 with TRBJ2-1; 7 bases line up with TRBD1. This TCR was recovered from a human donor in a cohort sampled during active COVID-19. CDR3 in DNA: TGCGCCAGCAGCTTGGCCGGGACAGTTAGCAATGAGCAGTTCTTC. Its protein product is CASSLAGTVSNEQFF.